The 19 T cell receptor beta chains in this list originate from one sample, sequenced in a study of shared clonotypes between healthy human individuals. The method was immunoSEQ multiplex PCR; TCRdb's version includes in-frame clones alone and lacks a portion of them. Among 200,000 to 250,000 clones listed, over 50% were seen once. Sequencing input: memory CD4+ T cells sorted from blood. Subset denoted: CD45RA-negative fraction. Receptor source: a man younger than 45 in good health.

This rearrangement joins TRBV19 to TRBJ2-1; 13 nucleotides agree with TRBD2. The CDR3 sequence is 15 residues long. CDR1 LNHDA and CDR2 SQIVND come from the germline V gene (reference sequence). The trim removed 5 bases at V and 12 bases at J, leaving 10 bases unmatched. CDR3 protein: CASSSGTSGTLGQFF. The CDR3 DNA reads TGTGCCAGTAGTTCCGGGACTAGCGGGACGCTAGGGCAGTTCTTC.

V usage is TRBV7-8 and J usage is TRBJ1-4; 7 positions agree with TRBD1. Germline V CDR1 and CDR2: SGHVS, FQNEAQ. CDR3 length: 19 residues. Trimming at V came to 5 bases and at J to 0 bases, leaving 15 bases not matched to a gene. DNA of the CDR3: TGTGCCAGCAGCCAGAGGACAGGCTTGGGCCATCCAACTAATGAAAAACTGTTTTTT. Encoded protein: CASSQRTGLGHPTNEKLFF.

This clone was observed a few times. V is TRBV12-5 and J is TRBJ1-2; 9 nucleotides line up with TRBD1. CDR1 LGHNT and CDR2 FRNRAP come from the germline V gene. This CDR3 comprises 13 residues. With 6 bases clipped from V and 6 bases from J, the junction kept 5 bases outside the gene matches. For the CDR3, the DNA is TGTGCTAGTGGAAAACAGGGGGCCAATGGCTACACCTTC. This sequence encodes CASGKQGANGYTF.

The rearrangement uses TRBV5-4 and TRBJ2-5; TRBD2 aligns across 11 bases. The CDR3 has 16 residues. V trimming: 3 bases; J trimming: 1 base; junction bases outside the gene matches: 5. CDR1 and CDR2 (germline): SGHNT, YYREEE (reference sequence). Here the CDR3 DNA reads TGTGCCAGCAGCTCCACTAGCGGGAGAGGCCAAGAGACCCAGTACTTC. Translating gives CASSSTSGRGQETQYF.

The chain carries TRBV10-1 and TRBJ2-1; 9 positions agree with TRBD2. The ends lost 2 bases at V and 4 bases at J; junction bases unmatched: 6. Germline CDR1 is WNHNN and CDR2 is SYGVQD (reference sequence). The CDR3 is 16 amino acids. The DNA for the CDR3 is TGCGCCAGCAGTGAGACCGGGACTAGCAAGTACAATGAGCAGTTCTTC. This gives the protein CASSETGTSKYNEQFF.

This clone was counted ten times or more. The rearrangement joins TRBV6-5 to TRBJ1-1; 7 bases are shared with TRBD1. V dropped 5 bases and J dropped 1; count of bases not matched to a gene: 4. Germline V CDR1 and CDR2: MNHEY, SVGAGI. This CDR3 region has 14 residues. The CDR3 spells CASSQHRGNTEAFF. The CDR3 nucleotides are TGTGCCAGCAGTCAACACAGGGGGAACACTGAAGCTTTCTTT.

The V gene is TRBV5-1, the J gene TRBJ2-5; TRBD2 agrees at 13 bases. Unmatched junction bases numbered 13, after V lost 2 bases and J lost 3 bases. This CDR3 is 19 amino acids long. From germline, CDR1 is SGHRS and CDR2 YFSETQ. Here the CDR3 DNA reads TGCGCCAGCAGCTTCCTGGCTACTACTACTAGCGGGAGGGAAGAGACCCAGTACTTC. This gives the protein CASSFLATTTSGREETQYF.

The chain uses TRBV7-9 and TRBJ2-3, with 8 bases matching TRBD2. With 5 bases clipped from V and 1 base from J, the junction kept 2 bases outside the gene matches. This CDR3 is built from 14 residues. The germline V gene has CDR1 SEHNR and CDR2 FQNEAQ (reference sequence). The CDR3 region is CASSDSGGTDTQYF. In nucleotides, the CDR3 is TGTGCCAGCAGCGATAGCGGGGGCACAGATACGCAGTATTTT.

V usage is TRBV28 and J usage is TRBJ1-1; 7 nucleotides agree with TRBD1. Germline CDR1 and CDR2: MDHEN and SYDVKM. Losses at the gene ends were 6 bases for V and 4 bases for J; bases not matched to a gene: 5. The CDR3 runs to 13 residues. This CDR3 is CASRRWDSTEAFF. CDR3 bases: TGTGCCAGCAGACGATGGGACAGCACTGAAGCTTTCTTT.

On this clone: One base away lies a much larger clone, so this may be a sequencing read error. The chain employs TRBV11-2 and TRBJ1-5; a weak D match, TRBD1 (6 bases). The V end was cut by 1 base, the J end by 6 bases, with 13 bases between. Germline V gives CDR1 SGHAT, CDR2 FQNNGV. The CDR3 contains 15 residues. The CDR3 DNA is TGTGCCAGCAGCTTAGTAGGGGGAGTAAGTCAGCCCCAGCATTTT. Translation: CASSLVGGVSQPQHF.

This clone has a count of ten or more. The CDR3: CASSVDSGQGIRVEQFF. For the CDR3, the DNA is TGTGCCAGCAGCGTCGACTCCGGACAGGGGATTCGGGTGGAGCAGTTCTTC. The chain couples TRBV9 to TRBJ2-1; 9 positions match TRBD1. The CDR3 extends over 17 amino acids. The germline V gene has CDR1 SGDLS and CDR2 YYNGEE. V lost 2 bases and J lost 10; bases outside the gene matches: 16.

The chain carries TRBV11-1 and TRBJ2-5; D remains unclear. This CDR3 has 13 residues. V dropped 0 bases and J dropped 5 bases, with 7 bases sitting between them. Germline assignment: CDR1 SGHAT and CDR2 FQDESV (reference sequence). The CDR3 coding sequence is TGTGCCAGCAGCTTAGCACCGGCGGAGACCCAGTACTTC. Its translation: CASSLAPAETQYF.

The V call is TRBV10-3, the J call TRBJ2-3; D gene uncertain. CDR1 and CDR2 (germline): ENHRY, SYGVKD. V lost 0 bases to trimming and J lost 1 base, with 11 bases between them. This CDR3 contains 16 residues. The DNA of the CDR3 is TGTGCCATCAGTGAGTCTTTTGGATTCGGCACAGATACGCAGTATTTT. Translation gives CAISESFGFGTDTQYF.

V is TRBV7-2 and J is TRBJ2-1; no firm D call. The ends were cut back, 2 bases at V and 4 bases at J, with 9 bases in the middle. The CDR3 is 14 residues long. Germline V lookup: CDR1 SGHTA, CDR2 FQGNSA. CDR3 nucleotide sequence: TGTGCCAGCAGCTTAAATCAGGCGTACAATGAGCAGTTCTTC. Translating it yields CASSLNQAYNEQFF.

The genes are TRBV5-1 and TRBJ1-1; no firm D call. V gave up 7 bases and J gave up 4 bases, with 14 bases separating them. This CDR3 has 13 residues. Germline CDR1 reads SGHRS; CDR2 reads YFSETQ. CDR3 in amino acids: CASAERAGTEAFF. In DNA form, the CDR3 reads TGCGCCAGCGCAGAGAGGGCCGGCACTGAAGCTTTCTTT.

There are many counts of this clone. CDR3 sequence reads: CASSAPGQPYEQYF. In DNA, the CDR3 is TGTGCCAGCAGCGCCCCGGGACAGCCCTACGAGCAGTACTTC. This chain uses TRBV5-8 with TRBJ2-7, with TRBD1 matching over 7 bases. CDR3 length: 14 amino acids. V lost 4 bases, J lost 2 bases, and 6 bases stayed unmatched. CDR1 and CDR2 (germline): SGHTS, YDEGEE. The entire variable domain, with the rest obtained from reference TRBV5-8 and TRBJ2-7, is as follows: EAGVTQSPTHLIKTRGQQATLRCSPISGHTSVYWYQQALGLGLQFLLWYDEGEERNRGNFPPRFSGRQFPNYSSELNVNALELEDSALYLCASSAPGQPYEQYFGPGTRLTVT.

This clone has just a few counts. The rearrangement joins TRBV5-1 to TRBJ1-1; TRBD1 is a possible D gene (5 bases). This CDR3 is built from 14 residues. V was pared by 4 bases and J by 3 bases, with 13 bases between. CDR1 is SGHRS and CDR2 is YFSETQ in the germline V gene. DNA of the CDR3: TGCGCCAGCAGCCCGGACGGGGCGGACACTGAAGCTTTCTTT. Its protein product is CASSPDGADTEAFF. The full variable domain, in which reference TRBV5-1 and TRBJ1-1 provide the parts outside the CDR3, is KAGVTQTPRYLIKTRGQQVTLSCSPISGHRSVSWYQQTPGQGLQFLFEYFSETQRNKGNFPGRFSGRQFSNSRSEMNVSTLELGDSALYLCASSPDGADTEAFFGQGTRLTVV.

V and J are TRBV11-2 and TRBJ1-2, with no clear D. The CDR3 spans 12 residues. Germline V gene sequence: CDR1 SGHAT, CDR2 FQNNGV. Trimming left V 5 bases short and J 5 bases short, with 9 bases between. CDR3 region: CASSPGIYGYTF. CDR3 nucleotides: TGTGCCAGCAGCCCTGGGATTTATGGCTACACCTTC. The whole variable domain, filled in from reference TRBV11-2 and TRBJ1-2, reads EAGVAQSPRYKIIEKRQSVAFWCNPISGHATLYWYQQILGQGPKLLIQFQNNGVVDDSQLPKDRFSAERLKGVDSTLKIQPAKLEDSAVYLCASSPGIYGYTFGSGTRLTVV.

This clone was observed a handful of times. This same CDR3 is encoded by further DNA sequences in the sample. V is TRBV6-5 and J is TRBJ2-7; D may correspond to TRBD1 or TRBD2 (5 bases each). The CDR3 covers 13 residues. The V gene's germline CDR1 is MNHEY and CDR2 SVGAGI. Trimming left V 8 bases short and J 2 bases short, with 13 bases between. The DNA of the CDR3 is TGTGCCAGCCGCGAAAGGGGACCCTACGAGCAGTACTTC. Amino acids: CASRERGPYEQYF.